This T cell receptor (beta chain) comes out of a study of cytomegalovirus exposure and HLA in healthy donors. Findings and limits, study-wide: Reports credit the classifier with highly specific, highly sensitive diagnosis of cytomegalovirus status. For most TCR beta V segments, an earlier analysis put the productive rate at about 87% or about 30% of the time. One later analysis reportedly identified an Asian-associated ancestry cluster that showed fewer N-insertions than the roughly 640-donor mean.

The germline CDR1 and CDR2 sequences are SGHRS and YFSETQ. With 5 bases clipped from V and 3 bases from J, the junction kept 4 bases outside the gene matches. CDR3 size: 14 residues. PCR employed 60 Vbeta and 13 Jbeta primers. The method was immunoSEQ multiplex PCR; TCRdb's version includes in-frame clones alone and lacks a portion of them. Among about 160,000 clones listed, about 75% were seen once. A note on this clone: Its antigen is unidentified.

The sequenced sample was PBMCs. The chain uses TRBV5-1 and TRBJ2-7; 11 bases fit TRBD2. This receptor was identified in a female donor in good health and CMV-seronegative. The CDR3 sequence: CASSPGTSGYEQYF. The CDR3 DNA follows: TGCGCCAGCAGTCCCGGGACTAGCGGCTACGAGCAGTACTTC.